This T cell receptor beta chain was retrieved from a study of shared clonotypes between healthy human individuals (dated by TCRdb to 2018 to 2021). Regarding the study in general: The cohort included a few men and a couple of women between 18 and 49 years of age. To increase sequencing depth and limit assay-specific biases, TCR repertoire library preparation and sequencing were carried out by different laboratories using diverse techniques. The study deeply sequenced blood TCR repertoires of about 5 healthy adults to estimate repertoire size and the extent of clonotype sharing between individuals. Per donor, leukapheresis produced somewhere between about 0.94 and 10 billion PBMCs. Per donor, three plates each were used for CD4 naive and CD4 memory, two for CD8 naive, and one for CD8 memory.

The donors were healthy, HIV-negative adults who had no recently reported acute infections or vaccinations. Every donor was a Caucasian adult living in Nashville, Tennessee, USA. CD4+ T cells were enriched by magnetic negative selection; naive cells were then positively selected on CD45RA, and the negative fraction formed the memory subset. After blood collection by leukapheresis, PBMCs were isolated using Ficoll-Histopaque density gradient centrifugation and then cryopreserved in the vapor phase of liquid nitrogen. Analytical flow cytometry was used to check the purity and quantity of every magnetically sorted T cell population. From each sorted fraction, genomic DNA was isolated and quantified by UV absorbance on a Nanodrop 2000c. TCR CDR3 regions were amplified from genomic DNA by multiplex PCR using the deep immunoSEQ assay. Extracted genomic DNA from each cell subset was spread evenly across all wells of several immunoSEQ 96-well plates, with each plate serving as a replicate. Each replicate PCR for sorted subsets received around 200 ng genomic DNA, equal to tens of thousands of T cell genomes. Purified libraries were quantified with a Qubit 3.0 fluorometer, sized on a Bioanalyzer 2100, and re-quantified with the KAPA Library Quantification kit. Every immunoSEQ 96-well plate was sequenced on a separate single-read 150-cycle Illumina NextSeq 550 flow cell. Concerning the study's data processing: Because the immunoSEQ output included only junctional sequences and no quality scores, the filtering could not be the same as the filtering used for full-length reads. To assign V/J genes and CDR3, sequences were annotated using PyIR, a Python wrapper for IgBLAST v1.9, with IMGT germline references. Any read was removed if the V/J assignment was weak (E-value above 1e-6), the CDR3 was missing, or the read contained stop codons, out-of-frame junctions, or ambiguous translated residues. V3J clonotypes were defined as sequences sharing the same inferred V gene, J gene, and CDR3 amino acid sequence. To compute the percentage overlap between repertoires, the number of shared unique clonotypes was divided by the size of the smaller repertoire. Repertoire richness was assessed with RTK rarefaction, the Chao1 estimator, and Recon v2.1 estimates of unobserved clonotypes. For all TCRbeta clonotypes obtained by the gDNA method from a handful of donors, generation probabilities were computed with OLGA. Sourced from immuneACCESS, this table was stored by TCRdb with only in-frame sequences that have V and J called. A share of the clones is absent; for the studies checked, an unresolved V gene accounts for under half, and the remainder has no known explanation. The D gene and trimming were derived from the DNA, and the V and J assignments and clone size from that table. The sample yields fewer than 1.8 million clones; about 98.5% were counted once. The top ten clones comprise under 0.45% of the sample.

Details on this clone: The specificity of this receptor is unknown. No much larger clone is present one base from it, and per-base qualities are unavailable.

V loses 10 bases at its end and J loses 7 bases; junction bases beyond the gene matches: 9. Counted from cysteine to phenylalanine, this CDR3 has 14 amino acids. The retained sequence is limited to the CDR3, 42 bases, with the frame set at the first base. From the germline V gene (reference sequence), CDR1 is LNHDA and CDR2 is SQIVND. Overall study results and their limits: Only blood was sampled, and tissue TCR repertoires likely differ from those in blood. Based on pairwise subsampling, the degree of clonotype sharing among donors was expected to be affected by sequencing depth. Because the study included only a small number of donors, the genetic and exposure-history diversity represented was limited. Clonotypes shared by all four sorted-subset donors showed higher generation probabilities than non-shared clonotypes. Approximately 5% of naive CD4, 3.5% of naive CD8, roughly 2.4% of memory CD4, and about 0.4% of memory CD8 clonotypes were shared across a few donors. Naive subsets generally had larger estimated clonotype richness than memory subsets. Incomplete sequencing was indicated by rarefaction of sorted-subset datasets, despite the large sequencing depth.

Sequences were obtained from naive CD4+ T cells sorted from blood. The cell subset or site tag for this specimen amounts to: CD45RA+ positively selected. The sequence links TRBV19 to TRBJ2-3; TRBD2 aligns with 12 central bases. This TCR was sampled from a young man in good health. The sequenced DNA: TGTGCCACAAAGGCGACTAGCGGGAGCAATACGCAGTATTTT. Translated, this is CATKATSGSNTQYF.